These T cell receptor beta chains were read from a single sample in a study of cytomegalovirus exposure and HLA in healthy donors. Repertoires were generated with immunoSEQ multiplex PCR, while TCRdb's copy carries only in-frame clones and drops some. The sample contains approximately 160,000 clones, 68% of which appear only once. The source material was PBMCs. Receptors were obtained from a woman younger than 35 in good health and CMV-seropositive. The CDR3 runs from the conserved cysteine through the conserved F or W. A D gene is named only where the DNA matches it firmly. Clone size is stated in some rows and not others, as once, few, many or a class when expanded.

V	D	J	size	CDR3	DNA
TRBV5-4	-	TRBJ1-2	few	CASSTPGGEGGYTF	TGTGCCAGCAGCACCCCCGGAGGGGAGGGTGGCTACACCTTC
TRBV7-2	-	TRBJ1-2	once	CASSGQGIQNYGYTF	TGTGCCAGCAGCGGGCAGGGAATCCAGAACTATGGCTACACCTTC
TRBV6-5	TRBD1	TRBJ2-7	-	CASSYSWTGTGYEQYF	TGTGCCAGCAGTTACTCGTGGACCGGGACAGGCTACGAGCAGTACTTC
TRBV4-3	TRBD2	TRBJ2-1	-	CASSQDWAGGDNEQFF	TGCGCCAGCAGCCAAGATTGGGCGGGGGGCGACAATGAGCAGTTCTTC
TRBV29-1	TRBD2	TRBJ2-3	-	CSVQRGSVADTQYF	TGCAGCGTTCAGCGGGGGAGTGTGGCAGATACGCAGTATTTT
TRBV18	-	TRBJ2-7	-	CASSLGGYPYEQYF	TGTGCCAGCTCACTCGGCGGTTACCCCTACGAGCAGTACTTC
TRBV19	TRBD2	TRBJ2-1	-	CASRDRTSANEQFF	TGTGCCAGTAGGGACAGGACTAGCGCTAATGAGCAGTTCTTC
TRBV30	TRBD1	TRBJ1-5	-	CAWSLDRGNQPQHF	TGTGCCTGGAGTCTCGACAGGGGCAATCAGCCCCAGCATTTT
TRBV25-1	-	TRBJ2-7	-	CASSAIRGDEQYF	TGTGCCAGCAGCGCCATTCGGGGTGACGAGCAGTACTTC
TRBV18	TRBD1	TRBJ1-3	-	CASSPASGTGSGNTIYF	TGTGCCAGCTCACCCGCTTCCGGGACAGGGTCTGGAAACACCATATATTTT
TRBV5-1	-	TRBJ2-3	-	CASSLPSSTDTQYF	TGCGCCAGCAGCTTGCCGTCTAGCACAGATACGCAGTATTTT
TRBV5-1	-	TRBJ1-5	-	CASSPEGSQPQHF	TGCGCCAGCAGCCCGGAGGGGTCTCAGCCCCAGCATTTT
TRBV30	-	TRBJ2-5	-	CAWSVLGTQYF	TGTGCCTGGAGTGTACTCGGGACCCAGTACTTC
TRBV9	-	TRBJ1-1	-	CASSVLRQENTEAFF	TGTGCCAGCAGCGTACTAAGACAGGAGAACACTGAAGCTTTCTTT
TRBV5-1	TRBD1	TRBJ2-7	-	CASSLMDRVYEQYF	TGCGCCAGCAGCTTAATGGACAGGGTTTACGAGCAGTACTTC
TRBV15	TRBD2	TRBJ2-1	few	CATSRLLAGGWNEQFF	TGTGCCACCAGCAGGCTACTAGCGGGCGGGTGGAATGAGCAGTTCTTC